This T cell receptor (beta chain) is drawn from a study of cytomegalovirus exposure and HLA in healthy donors. The study, taken as a whole, reports: When presence/absence was analysed, sequencing depth was taken to be roughly uniform across donors.

A remark on this clone: The target antigen is unknown.

V lost 5 bases, J lost 5 bases, and 12 bases stayed unmatched. The CDR3 sequence is 17 residues long. From germline, CDR1 is LGHNA and CDR2 YNFKEQ. This PCR relied on a set of 60 Vbeta primers and 13 Jbeta primers. Data came from immunoSEQ multiplex PCR; TCRdb stores just in-frame clones and leaves some out. This sample has about 200,000 clones, with 79% found just once. The chain uses TRBV4-2 and TRBJ2-3, with 11 bases identical to TRBD2. This sequence was found in a male donor in good health and CMV-seropositive. Material: PBMCs. DNA of the CDR3: TGTGCCAGCAGCTACCGTAGCGGGGGGGCCTTGGGAGATACGCAGTATTTT. Its translation: CASSYRSGGALGDTQYF.